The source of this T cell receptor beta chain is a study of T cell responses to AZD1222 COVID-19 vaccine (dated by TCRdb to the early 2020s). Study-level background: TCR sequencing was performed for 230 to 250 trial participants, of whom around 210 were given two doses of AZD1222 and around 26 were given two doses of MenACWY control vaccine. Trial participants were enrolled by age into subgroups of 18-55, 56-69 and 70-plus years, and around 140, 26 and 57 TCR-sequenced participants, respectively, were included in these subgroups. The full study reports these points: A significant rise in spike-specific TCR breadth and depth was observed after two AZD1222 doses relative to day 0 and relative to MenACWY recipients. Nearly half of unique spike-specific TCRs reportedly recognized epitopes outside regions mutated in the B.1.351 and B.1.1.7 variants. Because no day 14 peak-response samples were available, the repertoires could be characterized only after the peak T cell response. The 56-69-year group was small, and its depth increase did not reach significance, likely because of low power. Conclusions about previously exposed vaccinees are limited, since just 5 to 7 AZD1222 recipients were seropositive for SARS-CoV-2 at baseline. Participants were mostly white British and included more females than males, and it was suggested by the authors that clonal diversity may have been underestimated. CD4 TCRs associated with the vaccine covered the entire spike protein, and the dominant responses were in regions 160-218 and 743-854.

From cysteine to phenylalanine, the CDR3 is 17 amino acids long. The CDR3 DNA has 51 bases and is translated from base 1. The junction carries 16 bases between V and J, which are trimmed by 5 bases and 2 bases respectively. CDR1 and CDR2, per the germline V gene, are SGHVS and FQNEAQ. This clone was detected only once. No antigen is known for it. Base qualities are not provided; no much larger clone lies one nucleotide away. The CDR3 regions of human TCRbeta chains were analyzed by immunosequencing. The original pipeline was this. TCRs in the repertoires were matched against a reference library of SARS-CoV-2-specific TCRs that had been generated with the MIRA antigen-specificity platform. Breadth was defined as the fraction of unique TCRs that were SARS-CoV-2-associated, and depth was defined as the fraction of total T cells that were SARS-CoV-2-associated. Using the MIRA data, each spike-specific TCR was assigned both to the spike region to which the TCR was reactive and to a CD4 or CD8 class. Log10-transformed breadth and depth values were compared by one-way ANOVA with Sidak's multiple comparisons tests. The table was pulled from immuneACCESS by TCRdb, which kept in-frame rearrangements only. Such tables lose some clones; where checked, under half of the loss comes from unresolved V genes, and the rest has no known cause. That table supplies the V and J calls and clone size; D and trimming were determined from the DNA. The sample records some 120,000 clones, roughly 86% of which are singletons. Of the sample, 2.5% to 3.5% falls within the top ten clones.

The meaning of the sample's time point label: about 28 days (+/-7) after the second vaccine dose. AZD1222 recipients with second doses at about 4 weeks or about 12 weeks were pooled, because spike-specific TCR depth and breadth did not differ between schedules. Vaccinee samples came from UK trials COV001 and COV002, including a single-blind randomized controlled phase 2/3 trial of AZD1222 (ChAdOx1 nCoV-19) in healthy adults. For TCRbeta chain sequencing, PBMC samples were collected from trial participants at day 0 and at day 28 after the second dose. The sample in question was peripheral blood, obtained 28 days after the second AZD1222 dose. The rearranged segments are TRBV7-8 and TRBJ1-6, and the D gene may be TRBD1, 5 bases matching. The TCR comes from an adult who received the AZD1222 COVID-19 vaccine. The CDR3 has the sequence CASSRSQATTYNSPLHF. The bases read TGTGCCAGCAGCAGATCACAGGCCACGACCTATAATTCACCCCTCCACTTT.